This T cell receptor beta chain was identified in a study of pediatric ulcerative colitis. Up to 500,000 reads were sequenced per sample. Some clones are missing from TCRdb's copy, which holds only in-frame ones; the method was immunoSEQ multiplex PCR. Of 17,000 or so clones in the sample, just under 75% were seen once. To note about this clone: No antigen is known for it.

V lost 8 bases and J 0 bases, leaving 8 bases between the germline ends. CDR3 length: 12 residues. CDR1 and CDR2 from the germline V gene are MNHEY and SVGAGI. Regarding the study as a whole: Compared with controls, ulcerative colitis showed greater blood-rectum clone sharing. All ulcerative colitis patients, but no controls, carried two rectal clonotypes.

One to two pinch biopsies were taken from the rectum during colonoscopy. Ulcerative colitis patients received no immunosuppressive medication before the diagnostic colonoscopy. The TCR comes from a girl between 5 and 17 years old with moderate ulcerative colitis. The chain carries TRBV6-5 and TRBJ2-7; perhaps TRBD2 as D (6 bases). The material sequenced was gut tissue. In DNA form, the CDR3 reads TGTGCCAGCCTAGCGAACTCCTACGAGCAGTACTTC. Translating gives CASLANSYEQYF.